Listed below are T cell receptor beta chains from one sample, sequenced in a study of beta chain features in type 1 diabetes. The repertoire was sequenced with immunoSEQ multiplex PCR; TCRdb's copy has only in-frame clones and lacks some. The sample carries 810,000 or so clones, about a sixth recorded once. Material: naive CD4+ T cells from blood. Receptor source: a woman younger than 30 in good health. The CDR3 runs from the conserved cysteine through the conserved F or W. The order of the fields is clone size, D gene, V gene, J gene, CDR3 protein, CDR3 DNA. D genes are given only for firm matches. Not all rows give a size; the values are once, few, many and, for expanded clones, a class.

size: few; D: TRBD2; V: TRBV19; J: TRBJ2-1; CDR3: CASSIPGLGPGYNEQFF; DNA: TGTGCCAGTAGTATACCGGGACTAGGGCCGGGCTACAATGAGCAGTTCTTC
size: few; D: .; V: TRBV28; J: TRBJ2-1; CDR3: CASSPHLGGGGDTYNEQFF; DNA: TGTGCCAGCAGTCCCCATCTTGGGGGCGGCGGGGATACCTACAATGAGCAGTTCTTC
size: .; D: TRBD2; V: TRBV2; J: TRBJ2-1; CDR3: CASAGLAGTYNEQFF; DNA: TGTGCCAGCGCCGGACTAGCGGGAACCTACAATGAGCAGTTCTTC
size: few; D: TRBD2; V: TRBV4-3; J: TRBJ2-2; CDR3: CASSHIAGETGELFF; DNA: TGCGCCAGCAGCCATATAGCGGGAGAAACCGGGGAGCTGTTTTTT
size: few; D: .; V: TRBV2; J: TRBJ2-1; CDR3: CAIVVLELGRASYNEQFF; DNA: TGTGCCATCGTAGTGTTGGAATTAGGGCGGGCCTCCTACAATGAGCAGTTCTTC
size: few; D: TRBD2; V: TRBV28; J: TRBJ2-1; CDR3: CASSSSGNEQFF; DNA: TGTGCCAGCAGCTCTAGCGGGAATGAGCAGTTCTTC
size: few; D: .; V: TRBV20-1; J: TRBJ2-7; CDR3: CSAVRGEQYF; DNA: TGCAGTGCCGTAAGAGGGGAGCAGTACTTC
size: .; D: TRBD2; V: TRBV2; J: TRBJ2-1; CDR3: CASRPTGLAGHNEQFF; DNA: TGTGCCAGCAGACCGACAGGACTAGCGGGCCACAATGAGCAGTTCTTC
size: .; D: .; V: TRBV7-2; J: TRBJ2-1; CDR3: CASSVGGVIEQFF; DNA: TGTGCCAGCAGCGTAGGCGGGGTGATTGAGCAGTTCTTC
size: few; D: .; V: TRBV4-3; J: TRBJ2-5; CDR3: CASSQARGETQYF; DNA: TGCGCCAGCAGCCAAGCTAGGGGGGAGACCCAGTACTTC
size: few; D: .; V: TRBV6-5; J: TRBJ1-1; CDR3: CASRYGVGATEAFF; DNA: TGTGCCAGCAGGTACGGCGTGGGGGCCACTGAAGCTTTCTTT
size: .; D: .; V: TRBV20-1; J: TRBJ1-3; CDR3: CSARGGNTIYF; DNA: TGCAGTGCTAGAGGGGGAAACACCATATATTTT
size: few; D: .; V: TRBV4-3; J: TRBJ2-3; CDR3: CASSQHLGGRPYTQYF; DNA: TGCGCCAGCAGCCAACATTTAGGTGGGAGGCCGTATACGCAGTATTTT
size: .; D: TRBD2; V: TRBV28; J: TRBJ2-1; CDR3: CASSLAGRENEQFF; DNA: TGTGCCAGCAGCTTAGCGGGAAGGGAGAATGAGCAGTTCTTC
size: .; D: .; V: TRBV11-3; J: TRBJ2-7; CDR3: CASAGGTGGENYEQYF; DNA: TGTGCCAGCGCGGGGGGCACAGGGGGCGAGAACTACGAGCAGTACTTC
size: .; D: .; V: TRBV6-1; J: TRBJ1-5; CDR3: CASSERLGNQPQHF; DNA: TGTGCCAGCAGTGAGAGACTGGGGAATCAGCCCCAGCATTTT
size: .; D: .; V: TRBV7-2; J: TRBJ2-5; CDR3: CASSLGPLETQYF; DNA: TGTGCCAGCAGCTTAGGACCTTTAGAGACCCAGTACTTC
size: .; D: .; V: TRBV15; J: TRBJ1-4; CDR3: CATSREASNLEKLFF; DNA: TGTGCCACCAGCAGAGAGGCCAGTAACCTTGAAAAACTGTTTTTT